One sample yielded the 18 T cell receptor beta chains listed below, sequenced in a study of blood T cell repertoires in COVID-19. TCRdb keeps only in-frame clones here, not all; method: immunoSEQ multiplex PCR. The table shows 250,000 to 350,000 clones, with roughly 90% occurring only once. Sample: peripheral blood. These receptors all stem from a woman younger than 45 with COVID-19, enrolled during active disease.

V and J are TRBV30 and TRBJ1-6; TRBD1 matches 7 bases. Germline CDR1 reads GTSNPN; CDR2 reads SVGIG (reference sequence). V lost 1 base, J lost 1 base, and 7 bases stayed unmatched. This CDR3 comprises 17 residues. The CDR3 reads CAWSGITGASYNSPLHF. CDR3 coding DNA: TGTGCCTGGAGTGGGATAACAGGGGCATCCTATAATTCACCCCTCCACTTT.

This chain uses TRBV27 with TRBJ1-2; maybe TRBD1 (5 bases). Germline V gene sequence: CDR1 MNHEY, CDR2 SMNVEV (reference sequence). The CDR3 has 15 amino acids. Trimming stripped 4 bases from V and 2 bases from J, with 14 bases between. CDR3 region: CASSSPGDPNYGYTF. CDR3 coding DNA: TGTGCCAGCAGTTCCCCGGGGGACCCCAACTATGGCTACACCTTC.

J is TRBJ2-7 and V is TRBV10-2; 13 positions match TRBD2. The CDR3 sequence is 16 residues long. Losses at the gene ends were 6 bases for V and 5 bases for J; bases not matched to a gene: 10. Germline CDR1 is WSHSY and CDR2 is SAAADI. CDR3 coding DNA: TGCGCCAGCAGACCGGGACTAGCGGGAATTCGGGACGAGCAGTACTTC. Protein product: CASRPGLAGIRDEQYF.

The V gene is TRBV6-2 or TRBV6-3, the J gene TRBJ1-2, with 7 bases aligning to TRBD1. The CDR3 covers 13 residues. The V segment lost 2 bases and the J segment 6 bases; nucleotides outside the gene matches: 3. CDR1 is MNHEY, CDR2 SVGEGT, per germline. The DNA of the CDR3 is TGTGCCAGCAGTTACGAGACAGGGCATGGCTACACCTTC. As protein: CASSYETGHGYTF.

The rearrangement uses TRBV7-3 and TRBJ2-1, with 7 bases aligning to TRBD2. J gave up 7 bases and V 0 bases, and 6 bases lay outside the gene matches. Per germline, CDR1 SGHTA and CDR2 FQGTGA. The CDR3 consists of 15 residues. The CDR3 here is CASSLTAGVLNEQFF. CDR3 in DNA: TGTGCCAGCAGCTTAACCGCGGGAGTACTTAATGAGCAGTTCTTC.

The CDR3 protein is CASSVDLGDIQYF. CDR3 coding DNA: TGTGCCAGCAGCGTCGACCTCGGGGACATTCAGTACTTC. The rearrangement joins TRBV9 to TRBJ2-4, with a possible D match to TRBD2 (5 bases). Germline CDR1 and CDR2: SGDLS and YYNGEE. The length of the CDR3 is 13 residues. V lost 2 bases, J lost 8 bases, and 11 bases lay in between.

V usage is TRBV6-4 and J usage is TRBJ2-7; TRBD2 agrees at 8 bases. CDR3 length: 13 amino acids. The trim removed 3 bases at V and 9 bases at J, leaving 7 bases unmatched. The germline V gene has CDR1 MRHNA and CDR2 SNTAGT. In DNA form, the CDR3 reads TGTGCCAGCAGTGAGGGTAGCGGGACCGTGCAGTACTTC. This encodes CASSEGSGTVQYF.

V gene TRBV23-1 combines with J gene TRBJ2-1; 9 nucleotides agree with TRBD2. Being an ORF, TRBV23-1 has a function that is uncertain. V shed 0 bases, J shed 7 bases, and the junction held 19 bases outside the gene matches. This CDR3 is built from 20 residues. The CDR3: CASSQSASGELGVQKNEQFF. The DNA of the CDR3 is TGCGCCAGCAGTCAATCGGCTAGCGGGGAGTTGGGGGTTCAAAAGAATGAGCAGTTCTTC.

This clone turned up a few times. J is TRBJ2-7 and V is TRBV6-6, with 9 nucleotides matching TRBD1. V lost 0 bases to trimming and J lost 6 bases; unmatched junction nucleotides: 3. CDR1 and CDR2 (germline): MNHNY, SVGAGI (reference sequence). The CDR3 extends over 14 amino acids. The CDR3 spells CASSYSTGGLEQYF. The CDR3 region has the DNA TGTGCCAGCAGTTACTCTACAGGGGGCCTCGAGCAGTACTTC.

V and J are TRBV11-2 and TRBJ2-7; 8 nucleotides align to TRBD2. This CDR3 has 15 residues. Per germline, CDR1 SGHAT and CDR2 FQNNGV. V shed 0 bases and J 3 bases; nucleotides not matched to a gene: 4. The CDR3 sequence is CASSLEAREDYEQYF. The CDR3, as DNA: TGTGCCAGCAGCTTAGAAGCGCGGGAGGACTACGAGCAGTACTTC.

J is TRBJ2-1 and V is TRBV2, with D maybe TRBD1 (6 bases). The CDR3 consists of 15 residues. CDR1 is SNHLY and CDR2 is FYNNEI in the germline V gene. The V end was cut by 4 bases, the J end by 2 bases, with 12 bases between. The CDR3 region has the DNA TGTGCCAGCAGTGGGGTCAGGGGCGCCTACAATGAGCAGTTCTTC. Residues: CASSGVRGAYNEQFF.

This rearrangement joins TRBV28 to TRBJ2-7; 8 nucleotides agree with TRBD2. The germline gives CDR1 MDHEN, CDR2 SYDVKM. The CDR3 length is 16 residues. Unmatched junction bases numbered 15, after V lost 5 bases and J lost 6 bases. The CDR3 DNA sequence: TGTGCCAGCAGTCGCCTCGCGGCGGGAGGTGGAGGCGAGCAGTACTTC. Protein sequence: CASSRLAAGGGGEQYF.

This chain connects TRBV18 to TRBJ2-7, with 7 bases that match TRBD1. The CDR3 sequence is 14 residues long. Per the germline V gene, CDR1 is KGHSH and CDR2 is LQKENI. J gave up 1 base and V 5 bases, and 5 bases lay outside the gene matches. The CDR3 sequence is CASSSDRESYEQYF. Written as DNA, the CDR3 is TGTGCCAGCTCATCCGACAGGGAGTCCTACGAGCAGTACTTC.

The chain carries TRBV6-1 and TRBJ1-5, with 7 bases aligning to TRBD1. The J segment lost 5 bases and the V segment lost 5 bases, leaving 9 bases of the junction unmatched. The CDR3 loop spans 15 amino acids. Per the germline V gene, CDR1 is MNHNS and CDR2 is SASEGT. The CDR3 region is CASSLLRDRDQPQHF. CDR3 sequence (DNA): TGTGCCAGCAGTTTACTCCGGGACAGAGATCAGCCCCAGCATTTT.

The V and J genes are TRBV25-1 and TRBJ2-1; D unresolved. V was clipped by 1 base and J by 8 bases, with 12 bases between them. CDR1 and CDR2 from the germline V gene are MGHDK and SYGVNS. There are 14 residues in the CDR3. The CDR3 is CASSEFSLADEQFF. CDR3 coding DNA: TGTGCCAGCAGTGAATTTTCACTGGCGGATGAGCAGTTCTTC. Full variable domain (remainder filled in from reference TRBV25-1 and TRBJ2-1): EADIYQTPRYLVIGTGKKITLECSQTMGHDKMYWYQQDPGMELHLIHYSYGVNSTEKGDLSSESTVSRIRTEHFPLTLESARPSHTSQYLCASSEFSLADEQFFGPGTRLTVL.

This chain links TRBV5-1 with TRBJ1-2; D may be TRBD1 (6 bases). Germline CDR1 and CDR2: SGHRS and YFSETQ. Trimming took 3 bases from V and 4 from J, leaving 19 bases between them. The CDR3 contains 16 residues. The chain's CDR3 is CASSWNRDTVSYGYTF. The DNA of the CDR3 is TGCGCCAGCAGCTGGAACCGGGACACTGTCTCCTATGGCTACACCTTC.

CDR3 amino acids: CASSQAGQGINYGYTF. CDR3 DNA sequence: TGCGCCAGCAGCCAGGCCGGACAGGGGATTAACTATGGCTACACCTTC. The chain carries TRBV4-3 and TRBJ1-2; 9 positions match TRBD1. Per the germline V gene, CDR1 is LGHNA and CDR2 is YSLEER. The length of the CDR3 is 16 residues. The J segment lost 1 base and the V segment lost 3 bases, leaving 6 bases of the junction unmatched.

The chain combines TRBV5-5 with TRBJ2-7; 11 bases are a match to TRBD1. Germline-derived CDR1 and CDR2 are SGHKS and YYEKEE (reference sequence). With 4 bases clipped from V and 6 bases from J, the junction kept 9 bases outside the gene matches. The CDR3 contains 15 residues. CDR3 sequence: CASSGERTGGAEQYF. For the CDR3, the DNA is TGTGCCAGCAGCGGGGAACGGACAGGGGGCGCCGAGCAGTACTTC.